What follows are 12 T cell receptor beta chains derived from one specimen sequenced in a study of beta chain features in type 1 diabetes. The sequenced template was cDNA made from the entire isolated RNA. Sequencing was performed with immunoSEQ multiplex PCR; in TCRdb, only in-frame clones are kept and a portion is missing. The sample has about 290,000 clones; 8% are singletons. Material: central memory CD4+ T cells from blood. The receptors shown here come from a woman aged 18-35 years in good health.

The chain uses TRBV18 and TRBJ2-6; D gene uncertain. The CDR3 has 14 amino acids. The V end was cut by 1 base, the J end by 10 bases, with 11 bases between. In germline, CDR1 is KGHSH, CDR2 LQKENI. The CDR3 DNA reads TGTGCCAGCTCACCACGTCTGCAGGATAACGTCCTGACTTTC. Encoded protein: CASSPRLQDNVLTF.

In this sample, this clone turned up a few times. This rearrangement joins TRBV29-1 to TRBJ2-7, with TRBD1 as a possible D gene (5 bases). This CDR3 has 12 residues. V lost 5 bases, J lost 7 bases, and 15 bases lay in between. Germline CDR1 SQVTM, CDR2 ANQGSEA. This CDR3 reads CSVLRDGEEQYF. CDR3 bases: TGCAGCGTTCTCAGGGATGGTGAAGAGCAGTACTTC.

The CDR3 region is CASSAGHNYGYTF. The CDR3 region has the DNA TGTGCCAGCAGTGCTGGACACAACTATGGCTACACCTTC. The chain couples TRBV25-1 to TRBJ1-2, with a tentative D call TRBD1 (5 bases). Germline lookup yields CDR1 MGHDK and CDR2 SYGVNS. This CDR3 is 13 amino acids long. Deletions cut 4 bases from V and 2 bases from J, with 8 bases between.

This clone was seen a handful of times. Written as DNA, the CDR3 is TGTGCCAGCAGCTTGGGGGGACAGAACTATGGCTACACCTTC. It is translated as CASSLGGQNYGYTF. The chain links TRBV5-4 to TRBJ1-2, with 7 bases aligning to TRBD1. The V and J ends lost 0 bases and 2 bases, in that order; junction bases with no gene match: 1. The CDR3 length is 14 residues. The germline V gene has CDR1 SGHNT and CDR2 YYREEE (reference sequence).

The genes are TRBV28 and TRBJ1-2; D may be TRBD1 (5 bases). V gave up 4 bases and J gave up 0 bases, with 9 bases separating them. This CDR3 is built from 14 residues. Germline assignment: CDR1 MDHEN and CDR2 SYDVKM. CDR3 sequence: CASSYGGANYGYTF. The CDR3 DNA reads TGTGCCAGCAGTTACGGGGGGGCTAACTATGGCTACACCTTC.

The sample holds many counts of this clone. The rearrangement links TRBV10-3 to TRBJ1-4, with TRBD1 identical over 7 bases. The CDR3 spans 13 residues. Germline V gene sequence: CDR1 ENHRY, CDR2 SYGVKD. V gave up 6 bases and J gave up 8 bases; unmatched junction bases: 6. Here the CDR3 reads CAIRGQRGEKLFF. The CDR3 nucleotides are TGTGCCATCAGGGGACAGAGAGGCGAAAAACTGTTTTTT.

The gene calls are TRBV7-2 and TRBJ2-1; TRBD2 is a possible D gene (5 bases). Germline-derived CDR1 and CDR2 are SGHTA and FQGNSA. The length of the CDR3 is 16 residues. V lost 0 bases, J lost 6 bases, and 15 bases lay in between. The CDR3 is CASSLATGTGINEQFF. CDR3 coding DNA: TGTGCCAGCAGCTTAGCTACGGGTACCGGGATCAATGAGCAGTTCTTC. Using reference TRBV7-2 and TRBJ2-1 for the parts outside the CDR3, the full variable domain is GAGVSQSPSNKVTEKGKDVELRCDPISGHTALYWYRQSLGQGLEFLIYFQGNSAPDKSGLPSDRFSAERTGGSVSTLTIQRTQQEDSAVYLCASSLATGTGINEQFFGPGTRLTVL.

This clone was picked up a small number of times. V is TRBV4-3 and J is TRBJ2-7, with D unresolved. The V and J ends lost 1 base and 2 bases respectively, with 18 bases between them. CDR1 is LGHNA and CDR2 is YSLEER in the germline V gene. CDR3 length: 17 residues. DNA for the CDR3: TGCGCCAGCAGCCAAGGAGAATTAAGACGCGCTCCCTACGAGCAGTACTTC. Encoded protein: CASSQGELRRAPYEQYF.

This chain uses TRBV6-5 with TRBJ2-1; D is possibly TRBD1 (5 bases). Germline CDR1 reads MNHEY; CDR2 reads SVGAGI. The CDR3 has 15 residues. V was pared by 2 bases and J by 0 bases, with 8 bases between. The CDR3 DNA reads TGTGCCAGCAGTTACAGGGGTTTCTCCTACAATGAGCAGTTCTTC. This sequence encodes CASSYRGFSYNEQFF.

The table lists this clone with a count of one. The J gene is TRBJ2-3, the V gene TRBV4-3, with 8 bases identical to TRBD2. Trimming took 1 base from V and 2 from J; bases not matched to a gene: 8. CDR3 length equals 17 residues. CDR1 LGHNA and CDR2 YSLEER come from the germline V gene. In nucleotides, the CDR3 is TGCGCCAGCAGCCAAGCTACCGGGACTAGATCCACAGATACGCAGTATTTT. Protein: CASSQATGTRSTDTQYF.

This clone was recorded once. V is TRBV11-2 and J is TRBJ2-2; weak D call: TRBD2 (5 bases). Trimming removed 8 bases at V and 4 bases at J, with 11 bases between. CDR1 and CDR2 from the germline V gene are SGHAT and FQNNGV. This CDR3 is 13 amino acids long. DNA for the CDR3: TGTGCCAGCGGGGAGTTCAGCACCGGGGAGCTGTTTTTT. This encodes CASGEFSTGELFF.

V gene TRBV28 combines with J gene TRBJ1-1; maybe TRBD1 (5 bases). V dropped 5 bases and J dropped 2 bases, with 30 bases sitting between them. In germline, CDR1 is MDHEN, CDR2 SYDVKM. This CDR3 contains 20 residues. The CDR3 DNA reads as TGTGCCAGCAGTCCCCTCCCAAGCCGCCAGGGTCAAGGGCGAAACACTGAAGCTTTCTTT. This translates into CASSPLPSRQGQGRNTEAFF. The entire variable domain, with the rest obtained from reference TRBV28 and TRBJ1-1, is as follows: DVKVTQSSRYLVKRTGEKVFLECVQDMDHENMFWYRQDPGLGLRLIYFSYDVKMKEKGDIPEGYSVSREKKERFSLILESASTNQTSMYLCASSPLPSRQGQGRNTEAFFGQGTRLTVV.